This paragraph covers one T cell receptor (beta chain) sequence. The antigen is undetermined. The CDR3 contains 15 residues. The source of the sample is a study of Ad26.COV2.S vaccination and SARS-CoV-2 variants. Study in general: Administration of Ad26.COV2.S was intramuscular, either once or twice 56 days apart. Whole-study results and caveats: TCR breadth and depth estimates may have understated total T cell responses. Substantial response breadth was reportedly seen for spike-specific CD8+ and CD4+ T cells after vaccination.

Treatment described: some 19 received Ad26.COV2.S at low or high dose, single or two shots; roughly five received placebo; per-sample allocation not given. The samples were gathered on day 63 after the first injection of vaccine or placebo. This person who donated was an adult of 18-55 years in Boston. The assay was immunoSEQ multiplex PCR, and TCRdb's table has in-frame clones only and misses some. This table has around 420,000 clones, 70% to 90% appearing once. The sequence was obtained from a person aged 18-65 years who received the Ad26.COV2.S COVID-19 vaccine or a placebo. The rearrangement links TRBV1 to TRBJ1-5; the table's D call, TRBD1, has no DNA check behind it. TRBV1 is marked as a pseudogene. Sequenced material: peripheral blood, taken in a trial of Ad26.COV2.S vaccine versus placebo. The CDR3 sequence is CTSSQGTGDNQPQHF. CDR3 nucleotide sequence: TGCACCAGCAGCCAAGGGACAGGGGACAATCAGCCCCAGCATTTT.